A selection of T cell receptor beta chains follows, all from one sample in a study of blood T cell repertoires in COVID-19. Profiling relied on immunoSEQ multiplex PCR, and the TCRdb table lists in-frame clones only, not all of them. This repertoire shows around 260,000 clones, over 75% found once; its top ten account for 0.7%. Sequenced input: peripheral blood. These receptor sequences come from a human donor in a cohort sampled during active COVID-19. Each CDR3 is given with its conserved first and last residue. A D gene is named only where the DNA matches it firmly. Clone size is given for some rows only: seen once, a few or many times, or a class if the clone is expanded.

D gene	clone size	V gene	J gene	CDR3 protein	CDR3 DNA
TRBD1	few	TRBV4-1	TRBJ1-1	CASSQRQGSTEAFF	TGCGCCAGCAGCCAGAGACAGGGTTCGACTGAAGCTTTCTTT
-	-	TRBV28	TRBJ1-2	CASSDLRDSYPYTF	TGTGCCAGCAGCGACCTCCGGGACTCTTATCCCTACACCTTC
TRBD2	-	TRBV6-5	TRBJ2-3	CASSYSRERADTQYF	TGTGCCAGCAGTTACTCGCGGGAGAGGGCAGATACGCAGTATTTT
-	once	TRBV13	TRBJ2-7	CASSLDRYEQYF	TGTGCCAGCAGCTTAGATCGCTACGAGCAGTACTTC
TRBD2	-	TRBV7-3	TRBJ2-1	CASSNGLAGDEQFF	TGTGCCAGCAGCAACGGACTAGCGGGAGATGAGCAGTTCTTC
-	-	TRBV15	TRBJ1-6	CATSRDFSSYNSPLHF	TGTGCCACCAGCAGAGACTTTAGCTCCTATAATTCACCCCTCCACTTT
-	-	TRBV5-4	TRBJ1-1	CASTGGVLDRAFF	TGTGCCAGCACCGGCGGGGTCCTCGATCGGGCTTTCTTT
-	-	TRBV5-1	TRBJ2-5	CASSWAMSQETQYF	TGCGCCAGCAGCTGGGCCATGAGCCAAGAGACCCAGTACTTC
TRBD1	few	TRBV3-1/TRBV3-2	TRBJ2-1	CASSPKRKPGTGRHNEQFF	TGTGCCAGCAGCCCGAAAAGAAAACCGGGGACAGGACGACACAATGAGCAGTTCTTC
-	-	TRBV7-2	TRBJ2-5	CASSPAPGLQETQYF	TGTGCCAGCAGCCCGGCACCGGGACTCCAAGAGACCCAGTACTTC
-	-	TRBV7-6	TRBJ2-7	CASSLVAPWGELPYEQYF	TGTGCCAGCAGCTTGGTAGCACCGTGGGGGGAGTTACCCTACGAGCAGTACTTC
-	-	TRBV19	TRBJ1-1	CASTGLWANTEAFF	TGTGCCAGTACCGGACTGTGGGCGAACACTGAAGCTTTCTTT
TRBD1	once	TRBV29-1	TRBJ1-1	CSVARTGGYTEAFF	TGCAGCGTAGCCCGGACAGGTGGGTACACTGAAGCTTTCTTT
-	-	TRBV29-1	TRBJ1-2	CSVSRVGAPYYGYTF	TGCAGCGTTTCCCGGGTAGGGGCACCGTACTATGGCTACACCTTC
-	once	TRBV7-7	TRBJ2-7	CASSLVAGDEQYF	TGTGCTAGCAGCTTAGTGGCAGGGGACGAGCAGTACTTC
-	-	TRBV5-1	TRBJ2-5	CASSLGGGREETQYF	TGCGCCAGCAGCTTGGGGGGTGGGAGAGAGGAGACCCAGTACTTC
TRBD2	-	TRBV5-4	TRBJ2-3	CASSAGLAGQGDTQYF	TGTGCCAGCAGCGCCGGACTAGCGGGGCAGGGAGATACGCAGTATTTT
TRBD2	-	TRBV28	TRBJ2-7	CASSLEVLAGGPYEQYF	TGTGCCAGCAGTTTAGAGGTCCTAGCGGGAGGGCCGTACGAGCAGTACTTC
-	-	TRBV15	TRBJ1-1	CATSSPGLNTEAFF	TGTGCCACCAGCAGTCCAGGCCTGAACACTGAAGCTTTCTTT
TRBD1	-	TRBV29-1	TRBJ2-3	CSVLQGDWDTQYF	TGCAGCGTCCTACAGGGGGATTGGGATACGCAGTATTTT
TRBD1	few	TRBV19	TRBJ1-5	CASRDQDREAGQPQHF	TGTGCCAGTAGGGACCAGGACAGGGAGGCAGGGCAGCCCCAGCATTTT
TRBD1	-	TRBV28	TRBJ1-2	CASSLQGVYYGYTF	TGTGCCAGCAGTTTACAGGGGGTCTACTATGGCTACACCTTC
TRBD2	-	TRBV14	TRBJ2-7	CASSQVLGGYEQYF	TGTGCCAGCAGCCAAGTCTTGGGAGGGTACGAGCAGTACTTC
-	-	TRBV6-2/TRBV6-3	TRBJ2-2	CASSYRHGGELFF	TGTGCCAGCAGTTACCGACACGGCGGGGAGCTGTTTTTT
TRBD1	-	TRBV5-1	TRBJ2-7	CASSLALPGQGLGNEQYF	TGCGCCAGCAGCTTGGCTCTCCCGGGACAGGGCCTTGGAAACGAGCAGTACTTC
-	-	TRBV3-1/TRBV3-2	TRBJ1-6	CAIRSGNSPLHF	TGTGCCATAAGGAGCGGGAATTCACCCCTCCACTTT
-	-	TRBV7-3	TRBJ2-3	CASSLGLASTDTQYF	TGTGCCAGCAGCTTAGGCTTAGCCAGCACAGATACGCAGTATTTT
-	-	TRBV19	TRBJ1-6	CASSTRGAYNSPLHF	TGTGCCAGTAGTACCAGGGGCGCCTATAATTCACCCCTCCACTTT
TRBD1	few	TRBV7-2	TRBJ2-1	CASTLLTGGYNEQFF	TGTGCCAGCACCTTACTGACAGGGGGCTACAATGAGCAGTTCTTC
TRBD2	-	TRBV9	TRBJ2-1	CASTKTSGRDIYNEQFF	TGTGCCAGCACCAAGACTAGCGGGAGGGATATTTACAATGAGCAGTTCTTC
-	-	TRBV5-1	TRBJ1-1	CASRRGGEMNTEAFF	TGCGCCAGCAGACGGGGGGGCGAGATGAACACTGAAGCTTTCTTT
-	-	TRBV28	TRBJ2-2	CASSLWGSGTGELFF	TGTGCCAGCAGTTTATGGGGTTCAGGGACCGGGGAGCTGTTTTTT
-	-	TRBV30	TRBJ2-7	CAWSVRLGDEQYF	TGTGCCTGGAGTGTACGGTTGGGAGACGAGCAGTACTTC
TRBD2	medium-sized	TRBV6-2/TRBV6-3	TRBJ2-7	CASSYGTSAYEQYF	TGTGCCAGCAGTTACGGGACTAGCGCCTACGAGCAGTACTTC
-	-	TRBV9	TRBJ2-2	CASSVVAGWVPGELFF	TGTGCCAGCAGCGTAGTGGCAGGTTGGGTTCCCGGGGAGCTGTTTTTT
-	once	TRBV10-3	TRBJ2-7	CATEGAPGEEQYF	TGTGCCACCGAGGGCGCCCCGGGGGAGGAGCAGTACTTC
-	-	TRBV19	TRBJ1-2	CASTRGQQYGYTF	TGTGCCAGTACCCGTGGACAGCAGTATGGCTACACCTTC
-	-	TRBV28	TRBJ2-1	CASSLTGLDEQFF	TGTGCCAGCAGTTTAACAGGGCTCGATGAGCAGTTCTTC
-	-	TRBV6-5	TRBJ1-1	CASSRVDGTEAFF	TGTGCCAGCAGCCGGGTAGATGGCACTGAAGCTTTCTTT
TRBD1	-	TRBV15	TRBJ1-3	CATSKGPGQGSGNTIYF	TGTGCCACCAGCAAAGGTCCAGGACAGGGATCTGGAAACACCATATATTTT
TRBD1	-	TRBV28	TRBJ1-4	CASSLIGQDFEKLFF	TGTGCCAGCAGTTTAATCGGACAGGATTTTGAAAAACTGTTTTTT
TRBD1	-	TRBV28	TRBJ2-7	CASSRLPGTGPHGEQYF	TGTGCCAGCAGCCGCCTGCCCGGGACAGGACCTCATGGCGAGCAGTACTTC
TRBD1	-	TRBV5-1	TRBJ2-7	CASSLLQGKGAYEQYF	TGCGCCAGCAGCTTGTTACAGGGGAAGGGGGCCTACGAGCAGTACTTC
-	-	TRBV6-1	TRBJ2-5	CASSEFRGAHQETQYF	TGTGCCAGCAGTGAATTTCGGGGGGCACACCAAGAGACCCAGTACTTC
-	-	TRBV6-2/TRBV6-3	TRBJ2-7	CASSYEGLPYEQYF	TGTGCCAGCAGTTACGAGGGACTCCCCTACGAGCAGTACTTC
TRBD2	-	TRBV28	TRBJ2-3	CASSFPGLATDTQYF	TGTGCCAGCAGTTTCCCGGGACTAGCAACAGATACGCAGTATTTT
TRBD1	-	TRBV27	TRBJ2-1	CASSTGTDSYNEQFF	TGTGCCAGCAGTACCGGGACAGACTCCTACAATGAGCAGTTCTTC
TRBD1	-	TRBV7-3	TRBJ2-5	CASSENSGQRKETQYF	TGTGCCAGCAGCGAAAACTCGGGACAGAGGAAAGAGACCCAGTACTTC
-	-	TRBV28	TRBJ1-5	CASSSAGGQYSNQPQHF	TGTGCCAGCAGTTCGGCCGGAGGCCAGTATAGCAATCAGCCCCAGCATTTT
-	-	TRBV12-3/TRBV12-4	TRBJ1-5	CASSRLWPQHF	TGTGCCAGCAGCCGTTTGTGGCCCCAGCATTTT
-	-	TRBV10-3	TRBJ1-2	CAISEPFGGGSLNYGYTF	TGTGCCATCAGTGAGCCCTTTGGGGGGGGAAGCCTTAACTATGGCTACACCTTC
TRBD2	-	TRBV2	TRBJ2-3	CASRSGTSADTQYF	TGTGCCAGCAGGAGCGGGACTAGTGCAGATACGCAGTATTTT
TRBD1	-	TRBV28	TRBJ2-7	CASRKRGQGLTYEQYF	TGTGCCAGCAGAAAGAGGGGACAGGGCCTTACCTACGAGCAGTACTTC